A single sample gave rise to the 17 T cell receptor beta chains below, sequenced in a study of cytomegalovirus exposure and HLA in healthy donors. 13 Jbeta primers and 60 Vbeta primers were used for the PCR. Produced via immunoSEQ multiplex PCR; TCRdb's table is partial and in-frame only. This sample has under 70,000 clones, with 77% found just once. Sample: PBMCs. The receptors were sampled from a male donor in good health and CMV-seropositive.

The chain employs TRBV5-1 and TRBJ2-7; a possible D gene is TRBD2 (7 bases). The CDR3 sequence is 13 residues long. Germline loops: CDR1 SGHRS, CDR2 YFSETQ. The V gene lost 0 bases and the J gene lost 9 bases, with 13 bases spanning the gap. CDR3 in amino acids: CASSLAGEGGQYF. CDR3 DNA: TGCGCCAGCAGCTTGGCAGGGGAGGGGGGGCAGTACTTC. The full variable domain, its missing parts supplied by reference TRBV5-1 and TRBJ2-7, is KAGVTQTPRYLIKTRGQQVTLSCSPISGHRSVSWYQQTPGQGLQFLFEYFSETQRNKGNFPGRFSGRQFSNSRSEMNVSTLELGDSALYLCASSLAGEGGQYFGPGTRLTVT.

This clone showed up just once. The rearrangement uses TRBV10-2 and TRBJ2-2; 10 bases fit TRBD2. V gave up 0 bases and J gave up 6 bases; unmatched junction bases: 7. The CDR3 extends over 17 amino acids. Germline V lookup: CDR1 WSHSY, CDR2 SAAADI. The CDR3 is CASSESRLAGYPGELFF. In DNA, the CDR3 is TGCGCCAGCAGTGAGTCGAGACTAGCGGGTTATCCCGGGGAGCTGTTTTTT.

The chain recombines TRBV5-1 with TRBJ1-6; 7 bases match TRBD1. The CDR3 totals 15 residues. Trimming removed 0 bases from V and 9 bases from J; junction bases left unmatched: 6. From germline, CDR1 is SGHRS and CDR2 YFSETQ. The CDR3 is CASSLGQGLGSPLHF. CDR3 sequence (DNA): TGCGCCAGCAGCTTGGGACAGGGTTTGGGTTCACCCCTCCACTTT.

V usage is TRBV7-2 and J usage is TRBJ2-1; TRBD2 matches at 10 bases. The CDR3 consists of 18 residues. CDR1 is SGHTA and CDR2 is FQGNSA in the germline V gene. J gave up 0 bases and V 2 bases, and 7 bases lay outside the gene matches. The DNA for the CDR3 is TGTGCCAGCAGCTTAAAGGGACTAGCGCTAAGCTCCTACAATGAGCAGTTCTTC. Translated: CASSLKGLALSSYNEQFF.

The gene calls are TRBV28 and TRBJ2-5; 12 nucleotides agree with TRBD2. Germline V lookup: CDR1 MDHEN, CDR2 SYDVKM. After removal of 4 bases from V and 5 bases from J, the junction contained 5 bases not matched to a gene. The length of the CDR3 is 15 residues. CDR3 residues: CASSWLAGGQETQYF. DNA for the CDR3: TGTGCCAGCAGTTGGCTAGCGGGGGGGCAGGAGACCCAGTACTTC.

The DNA for the CDR3 is TGTGCCAGCAGTTCGGGACTAGCGATAAACGAGCAGTACTTC. Its translation: CASSSGLAINEQYF. The chain combines TRBV27 with TRBJ2-7; 10 nucleotides line up with TRBD2. Germline V CDR1 and CDR2: MNHEY, SMNVEV (reference sequence). The CDR3 runs 14 residues. Unmatched junction bases numbered 5, after V lost 4 bases and J lost 5 bases.

J is TRBJ1-5 and V is TRBV30, with 7 bases identical to TRBD1. The V gene's germline CDR1 is GTSNPN and CDR2 SVGIG (reference sequence). V shed 1 base, J shed 6 bases, and the junction held 3 bases outside the gene matches. This CDR3 is 13 amino acids long. The CDR3 is CAWSGGGPQPQHF. Here the CDR3 DNA reads TGTGCCTGGAGTGGAGGGGGCCCTCAGCCCCAGCATTTT.

V and J are TRBV19 and TRBJ2-3; unclear D gene. The V gene lost 0 bases and the J gene lost 3 bases, with 16 bases spanning the gap. The germline gives CDR1 LNHDA, CDR2 SQIVND (reference sequence). This CDR3 has 17 residues. The DNA for the CDR3 is TGTGCCAGTAGTATAGACAGCTCCGGATTCGGGACAGATACGCAGTATTTT. Protein product: CASSIDSSGFGTDTQYF.

The J gene is TRBJ2-1, the V gene TRBV7-3; maybe TRBD1 (5 bases). V was pared by 1 base and J by 7 bases, with 17 bases between. Germline assignment: CDR1 SGHTA and CDR2 FQGTGA. The CDR3 runs to 16 residues. CDR3 nucleotides: TGTGCCAGCAGCTTAAGAGTTGTCGCAGGGCATAATGAGCAGTTCTTC. The encoded protein is CASSLRVVAGHNEQFF.

About this clone itself: Other DNA sequences in the sample encode the same CDR3. The chain combines TRBV4-1 with TRBJ1-1; possible D gene TRBD1, 6 bases. Trimming pared 0 bases from V and 2 bases from J, leaving 7 bases between. This CDR3 comprises 14 residues. CDR1 is MGHRA, CDR2 YSYEKL, per germline. Here the CDR3 DNA reads TGCGCCAGCAGCCAAGACAGGGGCAACACTGAAGCTTTCTTT. Residues: CASSQDRGNTEAFF.

Regarding this clone: Mismatch with germline at one junction end may stem from a read error. The chain recombines TRBV4-1 with TRBJ2-7; 14 bases map to TRBD2. The germline gives CDR1 MGHRA, CDR2 YSYEKL. CDR3 size: 18 residues. CDR3 sequence: CASSPRWTSGGYAYEQYF. CDR3 DNA: TGCGCCAGCAGCCCCAGATGGACTAGCGGGGGGTACGCCTATGAGCAGTACTTC.

V and J are TRBV9 and TRBJ2-5; 8 bases map to TRBD2. Germline-derived CDR1 and CDR2 are SGDLS and YYNGEE. This CDR3 spans 14 amino acids. The trim removed 3 bases at V and 11 bases at J, leaving 12 bases unmatched. CDR3 sequence (DNA): TGTGCCAGCAGCGATGGACTAGCAACCGGAGAGCAGTACTTC. This gives the protein CASSDGLATGEQYF.

The table lists this clone with a count of one. V and J are TRBV29-1 and TRBJ2-5, with 9 nucleotides matching TRBD1. Germline assignment: CDR1 SQVTM and CDR2 ANQGSEA. With V trimmed by 3 bases and J by 5 bases, 10 bases remained unmatched. The length of the CDR3 is 15 residues. In DNA form, the CDR3 reads TGCAGCGTTGATTGGACAGGGGCCGGAGGTGAGACCCAGTACTTC. Amino acid sequence: CSVDWTGAGGETQYF. Based on the CDR3 plus reference TRBV29-1 and TRBJ2-5, the full variable domain is SAVISQKPSRDICQRGTSLTIQCQVDSQVTMMFWYRQQPGQSLTLIATANQGSEATYESGFVIDKFPISRPNLTFSTLTVSNMSPEDSSIYLCSVDWTGAGGETQYFGPGTRLLVL.

The V gene is TRBV5-4, the J gene TRBJ1-2; the match to TRBD1 covers 7 bases. The CDR3 has 13 residues. The V and J ends lost 4 bases and 7 bases, in that order; junction bases with no gene match: 7. In germline, CDR1 is SGHNT, CDR2 YYREEE (reference sequence). The DNA of the CDR3 is TGTGCCAGCAGCGTACAGGGGTACCCTGGCTACACCTTC. This codes for CASSVQGYPGYTF.

The chain joins TRBV2 to TRBJ2-1; D not certain. This CDR3 has 12 residues. V lost 1 base and J 7 bases, leaving 5 bases between the germline ends. The V gene's germline CDR1 is SNHLY and CDR2 FYNNEI. The CDR3 nucleotides read TGTGCCAGCAGTGAAGACAGTAATGAGCAGTTCTTC. This codes for CASSEDSNEQFF. Full variable domain (rest looked up from reference TRBV2 and TRBJ2-1): EPEVTQTPSHQVTQMGQEVILRCVPISNHLYFYWYRQILGQKVEFLVSFYNNEISEKSEIFDDQFSVERPDGSNFTLKIRSTKLEDSAMYFCASSEDSNEQFFGPGTRLTVL.

The chain has TRBV15 and TRBJ2-1; D is uncertain. V was pared by 0 bases and J by 8 bases, with 14 bases between. Germline CDR1 reads LNHNV; CDR2 reads YYDKDF (reference sequence). The CDR3 has 15 residues. The CDR3 nucleotides read TGTGCCACCAGCAGAGAAAACACAGAATCGGATGAGCAGTTCTTC. Translating it yields CATSRENTESDEQFF.

This sequence joins TRBV7-2 and TRBJ1-5, with TRBD1 matching 10 bases. The germline CDR1 and CDR2 sequences are SGHTA and FQGNSA. Trimming took 2 bases from V and 7 from J; bases not matched to a gene: 5. CDR3 length equals 15 residues. The CDR3 nucleotides are TGTGCCAGCAGCTTATGGGACAGGGGAGAACAGCCCCAGCATTTT. Translation gives CASSLWDRGEQPQHF. Together with reference TRBV7-2 and TRBJ1-5, the CDR3 gives the full variable domain: GAGVSQSPSNKVTEKGKDVELRCDPISGHTALYWYRQSLGQGLEFLIYFQGNSAPDKSGLPSDRFSAERTGGSVSTLTIQRTQQEDSAVYLCASSLWDRGEQPQHFGDGTRLSIL.